This record covers a single TCR beta chain. The target antigen is unknown. The protocol was immunoSEQ multiplex PCR, while the TCRdb copy is restricted to in-frame clones and leaves out a portion. The table includes about 42,000 clones, about 85% detected once. V was shortened by 2 bases and J by 5 bases, with 12 bases between the two germline ends. The CDR3 runs to 15 residues. The germline gives CDR1 MNHNY, CDR2 SVGAGI (reference sequence). The sample originates from a study of lymphopenia after photon versus proton radiotherapy. Study conclusions and caveats: Proton therapy kept repertoires fairly stable, unlike photons, which gained effector/memory cells. After the lymphocyte nadir, photon-treated repertoires showed oligoclonal expansion, especially of CD8+ Temra cells.

The sample consisted of peripheral blood, taken from a patient treated with proton-based radiotherapy. This chain uses TRBV6-6 with TRBJ2-2, with D possibly TRBD1 on 7 matching bases. This receptor was identified in a woman aged 70 to 79 with pancreatic cancer. The CDR3 DNA reads as TGTGCCAGCAGTTACGACGGGGGACAGACCGGGGAGCTGTTTTTT. The encoded protein is CASSYDGGQTGELFF.